This T cell receptor (beta chain) emerged from a study of cytomegalovirus exposure and HLA in healthy donors. Study background: Unique TCRs numbering roughly 80 million, obtained from HLA-typed donors, made up an early data release. Study-level findings and limits: Presence/absence analyses assumed roughly uniform sequencing depth across donors, which may not hold. Follow-up analysis found HLA locus-dependent TCR association rates, highest for DRB1 and lowest for HLA-C.

Germline V gene data show CDR1 as SGHTA and CDR2 as FQGNSA. This CDR3 is 13 amino acids long. V lost 3 bases, J lost 7 bases, and 10 bases lay in between. PCR was performed using 60 Vbeta and 13 Jbeta primers. Libraries were prepared by immunoSEQ multiplex PCR; TCRdb keeps only in-frame clonotypes and omits some of them. The table includes over 150,000 clones, around 85% detected once. Details on this clone: Its matching antigen is unknown.

The sequencing input was PBMCs. The J gene is TRBJ1-5, the V gene TRBV7-2, with D possibly TRBD1 on 5 matching bases. The TCR was taken from a middle-aged man in good health and CMV-seronegative. Written as DNA, the CDR3 is TGTGCCAGCAGCTTGGGGGGGAGGCAGCCCCAGCATTTT. This translates into CASSLGGRQPQHF.